The entry that follows covers one T cell receptor (beta chain) sequence. Its antigen is unknown. The sample is drawn from a study of T cell repertoires and HLA-DP antigens. Study context: In vitro CD4+ alloreactivity was against HeLa-presented HLA-DP. Regarding the study as a whole: Responder cells were total CD4+ cells with a HeLa antigen-presenting system.

This CDR3 is 16 amino acids long. Trimming left V 5 bases short and J 0 bases short, with 17 bases between. Germline lookup yields CDR1 SGHVS and CDR2 FQNEAQ. Some clones are missing from TCRdb's copy, which holds only in-frame ones; the method was immunoSEQ multiplex PCR. Of 90,000 to 130,000 clones listed, about 91% were seen once; the top ten hold under 0.35%. The receptor comes from a woman under 30 in good health and CMV-seronegative. Source material: CD4+ T cells from PBMCs. The chain links TRBV7-8 to TRBJ2-7, with D tentatively TRBD1 or TRBD2 (6 bases each). CDR3 sequence reads: CASSTRRGGNSYEQYV. The CDR3 nucleotides are TGTGCCAGCAGCACCCGAAGAGGGGGGAACTCCTACGAGCAGTACGTC.